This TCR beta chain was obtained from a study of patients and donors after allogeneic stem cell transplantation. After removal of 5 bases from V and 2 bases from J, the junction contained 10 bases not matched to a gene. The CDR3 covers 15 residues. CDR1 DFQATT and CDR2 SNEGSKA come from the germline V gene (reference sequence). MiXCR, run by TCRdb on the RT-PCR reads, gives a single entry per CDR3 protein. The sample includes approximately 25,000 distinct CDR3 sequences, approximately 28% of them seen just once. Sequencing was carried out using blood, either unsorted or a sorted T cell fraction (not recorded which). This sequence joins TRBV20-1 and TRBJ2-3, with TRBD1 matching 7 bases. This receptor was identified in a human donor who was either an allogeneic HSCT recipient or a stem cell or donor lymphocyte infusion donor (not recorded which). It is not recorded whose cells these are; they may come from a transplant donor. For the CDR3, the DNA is TGCAGTGCTCTAAGGTGGCAGGGGGACACAGATACGCAGTATTTT. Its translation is CSALRWQGDTDTQYF.